Sequencing of this TCR beta chain was carried out in a study of blood T cell repertoires in COVID-19. From germline, CDR1 is SGHTS and CDR2 YDEGEE. CDR3 length: 14 residues. V was pared by 4 bases and J by 4 bases, with 15 bases between. Using immunoSEQ multiplex PCR, the repertoire was profiled, and TCRdb retains in-frame clones only, with some absent. The sample contains about 140,000 clones, roughly 84% of which appear only once. This clone showed up just once. The sequence derives from a man in his sixties with active or convalescent COVID-19. Sequenced: peripheral blood. This chain joins TRBV5-8 and TRBJ2-7; possibly TRBD1 for D (6 bases). The CDR3: CASSMDSLVYEQYF. CDR3 nucleotide sequence: TGTGCCAGCAGCATGGACAGCTTGGTGTACGAGCAGTACTTC.